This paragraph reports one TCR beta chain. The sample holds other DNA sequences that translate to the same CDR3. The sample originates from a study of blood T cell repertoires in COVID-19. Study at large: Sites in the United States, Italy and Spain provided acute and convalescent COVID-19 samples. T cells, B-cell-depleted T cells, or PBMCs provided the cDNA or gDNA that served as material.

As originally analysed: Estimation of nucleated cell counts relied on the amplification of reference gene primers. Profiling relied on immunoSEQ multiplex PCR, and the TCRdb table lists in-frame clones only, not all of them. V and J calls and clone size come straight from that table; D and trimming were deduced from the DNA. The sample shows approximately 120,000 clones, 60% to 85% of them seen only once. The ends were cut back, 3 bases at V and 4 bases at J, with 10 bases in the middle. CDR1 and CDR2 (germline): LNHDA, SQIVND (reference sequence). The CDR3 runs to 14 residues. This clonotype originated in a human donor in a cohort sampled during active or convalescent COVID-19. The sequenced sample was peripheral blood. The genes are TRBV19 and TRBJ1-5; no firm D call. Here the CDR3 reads CASSIGSGNQPQHF. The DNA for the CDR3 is TGTGCCAGTAGTATCGGGTCGGGGAATCAGCCCCAGCATTTT.